This TCR beta chain was captured in a study of shared clonotypes between healthy human individuals. Study results and limitations: Researchers found naive subsets generally carried larger estimated richness than memory subsets.

Between the trimmed V and J ends, which lost 4 bases and 0 bases, there was a span of 11 bases. CDR3 length: 14 amino acids. CDR1 and CDR2 from the germline V gene are SGHRS and YFSETQ. The protocol was immunoSEQ multiplex PCR, while the TCRdb copy is restricted to in-frame clones and leaves out a portion. This sample has 2 million to 2.5 million clones, with roughly 93% found just once. This clone was counted a few times. The antigen is unknown. This rearrangement joins TRBV5-1 to TRBJ2-7; D possibly uses TRBD1 or TRBD2 (6 bases each). This TCR was sampled from a young man in good health. Some clones in this sample may be carry-over from other donors' samples. The sequenced sample was naive CD4+ T cells from PBMCs. The subset was: CD45RA+ positively selected. In DNA form, the CDR3 reads TGCGCCAGCAGCGGAGGGGGTACCTCCTACGAGCAGTACTTC. Translation gives CASSGGGTSYEQYF.